These 13 T cell receptor beta chains were sequenced from one sample in a study of T cell repertoires in cytomegalovirus infection. Each CDR3 protein is one row after TCRdb ran MiXCR on the reads. The sample gives 750,000 to 950,000 distinct CDR3 sequences, 25% to 35% of which show up once; around 13% is in the top ten. Their antigen targets remain unknown. Specimen: cultured CD8+ T cells from PBMCs, collected from culture after CMV antigen stimulation. These receptors were collected from a human donor in good health (CMV status not recorded). Some clones in this sample may be carry-over from other donors' samples.

This chain uses TRBV20-1 with TRBJ2-7; TRBD1 matches 9 bases. Per germline, CDR1 DFQATT and CDR2 SNEGSKA (reference sequence). Trimming removed 2 bases from V and 4 bases from J; junction bases left unmatched: 6. CDR3 length: 14 amino acids. The CDR3 region is CSARPRDRAYEQYV. The CDR3, as DNA: TGCAGTGCTAGACCACGGGACAGGGCATACGAGCAGTACGTC.

This clonotype was recorded at least ten times. The chain joins TRBV27 to TRBJ2-3; D is perhaps TRBD2 (7 bases). In germline, CDR1 is MNHEY, CDR2 SMNVEV (reference sequence). Trimming shortened V by 6 bases and J by 5 bases, and 12 bases separated the two germline ends. The CDR3 loop spans 13 amino acids. CDR3 protein: CASRRGGRDTQYF. The CDR3, as DNA: TGTGCCAGCAGGAGGGGGGGCCGAGATACGCAGTATTTT.

The V call is TRBV19, the J call TRBJ2-1, with a tentative D call TRBD2 (6 bases). V was clipped by 5 bases and J by 7 bases, with 15 bases between them. The CDR3 spans 14 residues. CDR1 is LNHDA, CDR2 SQIVND, per germline (reference sequence). This chain's CDR3 is CASSPELGGNEQFF. CDR3 coding DNA: TGTGCCAGTAGTCCGGAGCTTGGGGGGAATGAGCAGTTCTTC.

This clonotype was found many times. The V gene is TRBV6-5, the J gene TRBJ2-1, with 8 bases aligning to TRBD1. Germline CDR1 reads MNHEY; CDR2 reads SVGAGI. V shed 2 bases, J shed 4 bases, and the junction held 4 bases outside the gene matches. CDR3 length equals 15 residues. The CDR3 here is CASSYGQGAYNEQFF. In DNA, the CDR3 is TGTGCCAGCAGTTACGGGCAGGGGGCATACAATGAGCAGTTCTTC.

The sample holds a few counts of this clonotype. The CDR3 protein is CASSLTPGTGTTEAFF. CDR3 bases: TGTGCCAGCAGTTTAACCCCCGGGACAGGGACCACTGAAGCTTTCTTT. J is TRBJ1-1 and V is TRBV6-5; TRBD1 matches 9 bases. In germline, CDR1 is MNHEY, CDR2 SVGAGI. CDR3 length: 16 amino acids. J lost 4 bases, V lost 4 bases, and 10 bases had no gene match.

This rearrangement joins TRBV12-5 to TRBJ1-4, with no clear D. The CDR3 sequence is 14 residues long. CDR1 is LGHNT, CDR2 FRNRAP, per germline. Trimming stripped 3 bases from V and 4 bases from J, with 9 bases between. This CDR3 reads CASGFGSVNEKLFF. CDR3 DNA: TGTGCTAGTGGTTTTGGCAGTGTTAATGAAAAACTGTTTTTT.

The chain uses TRBV5-1 and TRBJ2-2, with 12 bases fitting TRBD2. Germline lookup yields CDR1 SGHRS and CDR2 YFSETQ. V lost 3 bases to trimming and J lost 3 bases; unmatched junction nucleotides: 6. This CDR3 spans 17 amino acids. In DNA form, the CDR3 reads TGCGCCAGCAGCTGGGTCGGACTAGCGGGGTACACCGGGGAGCTGTTTTTT. This sequence encodes CASSWVGLAGYTGELFF.

V gene TRBV19 combines with J gene TRBJ1-6; D possibly corresponds to TRBD1 (6 bases). V lost 5 bases to trimming and J lost 10 bases, with 18 bases between them. Germline V gives CDR1 LNHDA, CDR2 SQIVND (reference sequence). This CDR3 is 15 amino acids long. CDR3 coding DNA: TGTGCCAGTAGTTTGGGACAAGTACAGACCTCACCCCTCCACTTT. This gives the protein CASSLGQVQTSPLHF.

This clonotype was found a few times. The rearrangement uses TRBV6-5 and TRBJ2-7; no firm D call. Germline CDR1 MNHEY, CDR2 SVGAGI. Trimming removed 6 bases at V and 7 bases at J, with 13 bases between. The CDR3 totals 12 residues. As DNA, the CDR3 is TGTGCCAGCAGGGTACTTGTCGGGGAGCAGTACTTC. Its translation is CASRVLVGEQYF.

This chain connects TRBV29-1 to TRBJ2-7; D uncertain. CDR1 and CDR2 from the germline V gene are SQVTM and ANQGSEA. Trimming cost V 3 bases and J 2 bases, with 11 bases left between them. The CDR3 is 13 residues long. CDR3 sequence reads: CSVELARAYEQYF. CDR3 coding DNA: TGCAGCGTTGAGCTCGCCAGAGCCTACGAGCAGTACTTC.

A remark on this clonotype: Germline is not matched at one junction end, which may reflect a read error. The chain is built from TRBV6-6 and TRBJ2-5; 8 bases map to TRBD2. The CDR3 spans 16 residues. Germline V CDR1 and CDR2: MNHNY, SVGAGI (reference sequence). The CDR3: CANSYYTGGPGETQYF. The CDR3 DNA is TGTGCCAACAGTTACTACACGGGGGGGCCCGGAGAGACCCAGTACTTC.

The chain uses TRBV27 and TRBJ2-1; 7 bases are a match to TRBD2. This CDR3 is 15 amino acids long. V trimming: 5 bases; J trimming: 0 bases; junction bases outside the gene matches: 4. Germline loops: CDR1 MNHEY, CDR2 SMNVEV (reference sequence). CDR3 loop: CASSLPGGSYNEQFF. Here the CDR3 DNA reads TGTGCCAGCAGTCTACCGGGAGGCTCCTACAATGAGCAGTTCTTC.

This clonotype occurred a few times. V is TRBV11-2 and J is TRBJ1-2; D remains unclear. With 5 bases removed from V and 4 bases from J, the gap between germline ends came to 11 bases. Looked up from germline, CDR1 is SGHAT and CDR2 is FQNNGV. The CDR3 has 13 amino acids. This chain's CDR3 is CASSPDKVYGYTF. In nucleotides, the CDR3 is TGTGCCAGCAGCCCCGACAAGGTCTATGGCTACACCTTC.